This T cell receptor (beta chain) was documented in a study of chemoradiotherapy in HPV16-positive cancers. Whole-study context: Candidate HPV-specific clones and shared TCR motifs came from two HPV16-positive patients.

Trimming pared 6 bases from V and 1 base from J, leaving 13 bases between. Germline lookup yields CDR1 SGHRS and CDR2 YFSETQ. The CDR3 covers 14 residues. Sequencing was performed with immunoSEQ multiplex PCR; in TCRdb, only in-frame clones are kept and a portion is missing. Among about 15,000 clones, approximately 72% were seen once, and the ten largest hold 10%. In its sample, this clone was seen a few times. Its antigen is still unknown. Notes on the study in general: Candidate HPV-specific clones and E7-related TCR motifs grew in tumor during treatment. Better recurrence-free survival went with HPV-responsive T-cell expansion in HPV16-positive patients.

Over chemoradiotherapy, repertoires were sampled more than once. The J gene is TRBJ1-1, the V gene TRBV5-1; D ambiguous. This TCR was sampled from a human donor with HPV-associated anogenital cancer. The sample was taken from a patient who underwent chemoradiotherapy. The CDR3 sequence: CASTAGQTNTEAFF. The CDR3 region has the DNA TGCGCCAGCACCGCCGGGCAGACGAACACTGAAGCTTTCTTT.